This T cell receptor (beta chain) was captured by sequencing in a study of control samples from healthy donors and cancer patients. Only in-frame clones appear in the TCRdb table, and some are missing; sequencing was by immunoSEQ multiplex PCR. Among about 160,000 clones, around 94% were seen once, and the ten largest hold approximately 15%. Germline V gene data show CDR1 as SGHTA and CDR2 as FQGNSA. With 5 bases removed from V and 2 bases from J, the gap between germline ends came to 13 bases. The CDR3 runs 14 residues. The J gene is TRBJ2-7, the V gene TRBV7-2; the D gene is possibly TRBD2 (6 bases). The sequenced sample consisted of PBMCs. This sequence was found in a man aged 55 to 69 with colorectal cancer. The CDR3 reads CASSPGGGAYEQYF. The CDR3 DNA reads as TGTGCCAGCAGCCCCGGGGGAGGCGCCTACGAGCAGTACTTC.